Shown below are 5 T cell receptor beta chains from a single sample sequenced in a study of T-cell memory formation after mild COVID-19. Each CDR3 protein is one row after TCRdb ran MiXCR on the 5' RACE reads. Of about 270,000 distinct CDR3 sequences in the sample, about 20% are singletons; the top ten hold roughly 23%. The sequenced sample was PBMCs or a T cell subset sorted from them (not recorded which). The receptor source for this set is a man in his late teens or twenties who had mild COVID-19 (a few samples of this study predate the infection). Cell type and time point are not known.

At least ten counts were recorded for this clonotype. The gene calls are TRBV7-2 and TRBJ1-5; D is undetermined. Germline CDR1 SGHTA, CDR2 FQGNSA. The CDR3 has 14 amino acids. V was cut by 3 bases and J by 1 base, with 7 bases left in between. In DNA, the CDR3 is TGTGCCAGCAGCTTTGCAGTGAGCAATCAGCCCCAGCATTTT. The encoded protein is CASSFAVSNQPQHF.

V usage is TRBV5-1 and J usage is TRBJ2-5; D perhaps matches TRBD1 (7 bases). Trimming removed 2 bases from V and 4 bases from J, with 15 bases in between. Looked up from germline, CDR1 is SGHRS and CDR2 is YFSETQ. The CDR3 length is 15 residues. CDR3 region: CASSLGNRGGETQYF. In nucleotides, the CDR3 is TGCGCCAGCAGCTTAGGAAACAGGGGAGGAGAGACCCAGTACTTC.

This sequence joins TRBV5-6 and TRBJ2-2; maybe TRBD1 (6 bases). Germline CDR1 is SGHDT and CDR2 is YYEEEE. The CDR3 extends over 14 amino acids. Trimming shortened V by 4 bases and J by 1 base, and 8 bases separated the two germline ends. The CDR3 loop reads CASSVGQNTGELFF. As DNA, the CDR3 is TGTGCCAGCAGCGTGGGACAGAACACCGGGGAGCTGTTTTTT.

The chain links TRBV27 to TRBJ2-7; 8 bases fit TRBD1. CDR3 size: 20 residues. Per germline, CDR1 MNHEY and CDR2 SMNVEV (reference sequence). V shed 4 bases, J shed 3 bases, and the junction held 23 bases outside the gene matches. CDR3 in amino acids: CASSYPGQGGYRPLGYEQYV. The CDR3 bases are TGTGCCAGCAGTTACCCCGGACAGGGAGGTTACCGACCACTGGGCTACGAGCAGTACGTC.

In this sample, this clonotype turned up many times. This chain uses TRBV29-1 with TRBJ2-1, with a possible D match to TRBD2 (7 bases). CDR3 length: 13 residues. Trimming left V 5 bases short and J 7 bases short, with 15 bases between. CDR1 SQVTM and CDR2 ANQGSEA come from the germline V gene. CDR3 region: CSVWGGHGNEQFF. DNA for the CDR3: TGCAGCGTTTGGGGGGGCCACGGGAATGAGCAGTTCTTC.